Presented here are 14 T cell receptor beta chains from one specimen sequenced in a study of T cell repertoires in cytomegalovirus infection. TCRdb independently ran MiXCR on the reads; one entry per CDR3 protein. The sample holds 640,000 or so distinct CDR3 sequences, around 30% seen once. These receptors are not linked to any known antigen. The specimen comprised cultured PBMCs, sampled from culture after CMV antigen stimulation. These TCRs come from a human donor in good health (CMV status not recorded). Some clones in this sample may be carry-over from other donors' samples.

In the case of this clonotype: A much larger clone differs from this one at a single base, so this may be a read error. This chain joins TRBV7-8 and TRBJ2-2, with D perhaps matching TRBD1 (6 bases). Germline CDR1 is SGHVS and CDR2 is FQNEAQ. The CDR3 totals 13 residues. CDR3 in DNA: TGTGCCAGCACCTTACAGGGAACCGGGGAGCTGTTTTTT. Residues: CASTLQGTGELFF.

V is TRBV10-3 and J is TRBJ2-1; TRBD2 matches at 8 bases. The CDR3 extends over 16 amino acids. In germline, CDR1 is ENHRY, CDR2 SYGVKD. With 3 bases clipped from V and 4 bases from J, the junction kept 8 bases outside the gene matches. This CDR3 is CAISERAGAKYNEQFF. For the CDR3, the DNA is TGTGCCATCAGTGAACGAGCGGGGGCCAAATACAATGAGCAGTTCTTC.

This chain joins TRBV27 and TRBJ2-1; D is uncertain. The germline CDR1 and CDR2 sequences are MNHEY and SMNVEV (reference sequence). CDR3 length: 14 amino acids. The V gene lost 2 bases and the J gene lost 4 bases, with 9 bases spanning the gap. In DNA form, the CDR3 reads TGTGCCAGCAGTTTAGGCAGAACTTACAATGAGCAGTTCTTC. As protein: CASSLGRTYNEQFF.

This chain connects TRBV10-1 to TRBJ2-5; 7 bases match TRBD1. V lost 5 bases, J lost 5 bases, and 8 bases stayed unmatched. The CDR3 covers 14 residues. Germline loops: CDR1 WNHNN, CDR2 SYGVQD (reference sequence). The CDR3 loop reads CASSSGQTPETQYF. Here the CDR3 DNA reads TGCGCCAGCAGTTCGGGACAGACCCCGGAGACCCAGTACTTC.

This clonotype occurred many times. This rearrangement joins TRBV7-2 to TRBJ1-2; 7 bases match TRBD1. The germline CDR1 and CDR2 sequences are SGHTA and FQGNSA. V gave up 5 bases and J gave up 7 bases; unmatched junction bases: 7. The CDR3 length is 13 residues. Here the CDR3 reads CASSQQGLGGYTF. CDR3 in DNA: TGTGCCAGCAGCCAACAGGGGTTGGGTGGCTACACCTTC.

This rearrangement joins TRBV12-3 or TRBV12-4 to TRBJ2-3; tentatively, D is TRBD1 (6 bases). Trimming took 5 bases from V and 2 from J, leaving 20 bases between them. The CDR3 has 17 residues. CDR3 nucleotide sequence: TGTGCCAGCAGTCTCCAAAACCCGGGACACCCCACAGATACGCAGTATTTT. This gives the protein CASSLQNPGHPTDTQYF.

The chain joins TRBV5-4 to TRBJ1-1; D is uncertain. This CDR3 has 17 amino acids. V was cut by 0 bases and J by 0 bases, with 15 bases left in between. In germline, CDR1 is SGHNT, CDR2 YYREEE (reference sequence). CDR3: CASSLGPGVSMNTEAFF. In DNA, the CDR3 is TGTGCCAGCAGCTTGGGGCCAGGAGTATCCATGAACACTGAAGCTTTCTTT. Looking up the rest from reference TRBV5-4 and TRBJ1-1 gives the full variable domain: ETGVTQSPTHLIKTRGQQVTLRCSSQSGHNTVSWYQQALGQGPQFIFQYYREEENGRGNFPPRFSGLQFPNYSSELNVNALELDDSALYLCASSLGPGVSMNTEAFFGQGTRLTVV.

The chain recombines TRBV7-8 with TRBJ2-1; 9 nucleotides agree with TRBD2. This CDR3 spans 17 amino acids. V lost 6 bases to trimming and J lost 1 base; unmatched junction nucleotides: 10. Germline values: CDR1 SGHVS, CDR2 FQNEAQ. The CDR3 protein is CASSYDIAGASYNEQFF. Here the CDR3 DNA reads TGTGCCAGCAGTTACGACATAGCGGGAGCGTCCTACAATGAGCAGTTCTTC. Supplemented by reference TRBV7-8 and TRBJ2-1, the full variable domain reads GAGVSQSPRYKVAKRGQDVALRCDPISGHVSLFWYQQALGQGPEFLTYFQNEAQLDKSGLPSDRFFAERPEGSVSTLKIQRTQQEDSAVYLCASSYDIAGASYNEQFFGPGTRLTVL.

In its sample, this clonotype was seen many times. This chain links TRBV7-9 with TRBJ2-3; D is unresolved. The CDR3 is 13 residues long. Germline lookup yields CDR1 SEHNR and CDR2 FQNEAQ (reference sequence). V was clipped by 5 bases and J by 4 bases, with 10 bases between them. The CDR3 loop reads CASSPATSDTQYF. As DNA, the CDR3 is TGTGCCAGCAGCCCGGCAACTTCAGATACGCAGTATTTT.

The sample holds many counts of this clonotype. The CDR3 here is CASSPDRLRHGYTF. The CDR3 DNA sequence: TGTGCCAGCAGCCCCGACAGGCTTAGGCATGGCTACACCTTC. This chain uses TRBV7-2 with TRBJ1-2, with a weak D call TRBD1 (6 bases). V lost 5 bases and J lost 6, with 16 bases in between. The length of the CDR3 is 14 residues. Germline CDR1 reads SGHTA; CDR2 reads FQGNSA.

The chain uses TRBV5-1 and TRBJ1-6, with D unresolved. This CDR3 spans 14 amino acids. V lost 2 bases and J 5 bases, leaving 8 bases between the germline ends. Germline CDR1 and CDR2: SGHRS and YFSETQ. CDR3 nucleotide sequence: TGCGCCAGCAGCTTCCGAGTTAATAATTCACCCCTCCACTTT. It specifies CASSFRVNNSPLHF.

The sample holds a few counts of this clonotype. V is TRBV7-9 and J is TRBJ2-1, with TRBD2 matching 14 bases. The CDR3 is 16 amino acids. J was trimmed by 6 bases and V by 3 bases; bases with no gene match: 4. Germline assignment: CDR1 SEHNR and CDR2 FQNEAQ (reference sequence). DNA of the CDR3: TGTGCCAGCAGCTTCCCGACTAGCGGGAGGGCCAATGAGCAGTTCTTC. Its translation is CASSFPTSGRANEQFF.

The sample holds a few counts of this clonotype. The chain couples TRBV6-6 to TRBJ1-4; a weak D match, TRBD1 (6 bases). Germline CDR1 and CDR2: MNHNY and SVGAGI (reference sequence). V was shortened by 6 bases and J by 6 bases, with 17 bases between the two germline ends. The CDR3 is 15 amino acids. This chain's CDR3 is CASSYTGTPDEKLFF. The CDR3 DNA is TGTGCCAGCAGCTATACAGGGACCCCCGATGAAAAACTGTTTTTT.

Note on this clonotype: Germline and junction disagree at one end, which may indicate a read error. V and J are TRBV2 and TRBJ1-2, with D possibly being TRBD1 (5 bases). This CDR3 spans 14 amino acids. The germline gives CDR1 SNHLY, CDR2 FYNNEI. This CDR3 is CASSEDPGWGGYTF. CDR3 sequence (DNA): TGTGCCAGCAGCGAAGACCCAGGTTGGGGCGGCTACACCTTC. The entire variable domain, with the rest obtained from reference TRBV2 and TRBJ1-2, is as follows: EPEVTQTPSHQVTQMGQEVILRCVPISNHLYFYWYRQILGQKVEFLVSFYNNEISEKSEIFDDQFSVERPDGSNFTLKIRSTKLEDSAMYFCASSEDPGWGGYTFGSGTRLTVV.